The clone carrying this T cell receptor beta chain was detected ten times or more. The entry originates in a study of identical twins. Germline CDR1 reads LNHNV; CDR2 reads YYDKDF (reference sequence). Deletions cut 4 bases from V and 0 bases from J, with 22 bases between. This CDR3 region has 19 residues. One entry per CDR3 protein results from TCRdb running MiXCR on the 5' RACE reads. The sample shows 140,000 to 150,000 distinct CDR3 sequences, approximately 4% of them seen only once. The clonotype comes from a man aged 18-30 years in good health. The sample consisted of memory T cells sorted from blood. This chain connects TRBV15 to TRBJ1-3; TRBD1 might be the D (6 bases). The CDR3 region is CATSISRRRGAVSGNTIYF. The CDR3 DNA is TGTGCCACCAGCATAAGCCGGAGGAGGGGGGCAGTCTCTGGAAACACCATATATTTT.